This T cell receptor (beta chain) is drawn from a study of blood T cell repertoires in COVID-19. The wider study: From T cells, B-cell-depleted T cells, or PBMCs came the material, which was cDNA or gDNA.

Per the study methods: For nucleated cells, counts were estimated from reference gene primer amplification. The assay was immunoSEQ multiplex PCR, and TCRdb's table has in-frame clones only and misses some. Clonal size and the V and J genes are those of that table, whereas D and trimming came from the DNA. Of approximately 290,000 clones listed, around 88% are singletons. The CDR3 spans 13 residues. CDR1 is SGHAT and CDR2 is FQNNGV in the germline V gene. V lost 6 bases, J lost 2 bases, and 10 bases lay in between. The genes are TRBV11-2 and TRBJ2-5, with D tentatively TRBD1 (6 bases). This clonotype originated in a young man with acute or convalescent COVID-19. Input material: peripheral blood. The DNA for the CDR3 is TGTGCCAGCAGGATACAGGGTCAAGAGACCCAGTACTTC. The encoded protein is CASRIQGQETQYF. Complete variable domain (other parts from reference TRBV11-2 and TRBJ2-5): EAGVAQSPRYKIIEKRQSVAFWCNPISGHATLYWYQQILGQGPKLLIQFQNNGVVDDSQLPKDRFSAERLKGVDSTLKIQPAKLEDSAVYLCASRIQGQETQYFGPGTRLLVL.